The source of this T cell receptor beta chain is a study of regulatory T cells in long-lasting Graves disease. Time point given: newly diagnosed GD, antithyroid drugs for less than 3 months. From PBMCs, RNA was extracted and then used to make the TCR library. According to the study, TCR beta libraries were built with iRepertoire HTBI primers and CDR3-region Arm-PCR. TCRdb used MiXCR to reprocess the multiplex PCR reads, holding one entry per CDR3 protein. The table has 350,000 to 500,000 distinct CDR3 sequences, over 15% seen once. V lost 5 bases, J lost 2 bases, and 16 bases lay in between. Germline V gives CDR1 SEHNR, CDR2 FQNEAQ (reference sequence). The CDR3 sequence is 17 residues long. This sample also belongs to another study, concerning T cells in Graves' hyperthyroidism and ophthalmopathy.

The chain is built from TRBV7-9 and TRBJ2-6; the D is unclear. The sequence was collected from a woman aged 25 to 39 with Graves disease. Sequencing used peripheral blood mononuclear cells (PBMCs), obtained at new diagnosis, from a patient treated with antithyroid drugs. CDR3 DNA: TGTGCCAGCAGCCCTAGTTTAGTCGTAGCTGGGGCCAACGTCCTGACTTTC. It codes for CASSPSLVVAGANVLTF.